Listed below are T cell receptor beta chains from one sample, sequenced in a study of cytomegalovirus exposure and HLA in healthy donors. Produced via immunoSEQ multiplex PCR; TCRdb's table is partial and in-frame only. The top ten hold approximately 15% of the sample, which has around 150,000 clones, approximately 73% seen once. Sequencing was done on a sample of PBMCs. These receptors were collected from a human donor in good health. The CDR3 runs from the conserved cysteine through the conserved F or W. Each record gives: CDR3 protein, CDR3 DNA, D gene, clone size, J gene, V gene. The D gene is left open where the match is weak. The size of a clone is reported for some rows only, either as once, few or many, or as a class for expanded clones.

CDR3: CASSRQGENTIYF
DNA: TGCGCCAGCAGCCGCCAGGGGGAGAACACCATATATTTT
D: TRBD1
size: .
J: TRBJ1-3
V: TRBV4-1

CDR3: CASSPSGPTNYGYTF
DNA: TGCGCCAGCAGCCCCTCAGGGCCGACGAACTATGGCTACACCTTC
D: .
size: .
J: TRBJ1-2
V: TRBV5-1

CDR3: CASSARRSGNTIYF
DNA: TGTGCCAGCAGCGCCCGTAGATCTGGAAACACCATATATTTT
D: .
size: .
J: TRBJ1-3
V: TRBV7-9

CDR3: CASSNRGTEAFF
DNA: TGTGCCAGCAGTAACCGGGGAACTGAAGCTTTCTTT
D: .
size: .
J: TRBJ1-1
V: TRBV6-1

CDR3: CASSKTSGVADTQYF
DNA: TGTGCCAGCAGCAAGACTAGCGGGGTCGCAGATACGCAGTATTTT
D: TRBD2
size: .
J: TRBJ2-3
V: TRBV5-4

CDR3: CASSPAGQNQPQHF
DNA: TGTGCCAGCAGTCCGGCAGGCCAGAATCAGCCCCAGCATTTT
D: .
size: .
J: TRBJ1-5
V: TRBV6-5

CDR3: CSARRGLEQYF
DNA: TGCAGTGCTAGACGGGGTCTCGAGCAGTACTTC
D: .
size: .
J: TRBJ2-7
V: TRBV20-1

CDR3: CASGQKQGESHNEQFF
DNA: TGCGCCAGCGGCCAAAAACAGGGGGAGAGTCACAATGAGCAGTTCTTC
D: TRBD1
size: .
J: TRBJ2-1
V: TRBV5-1

CDR3: CASSPGLAGVAYEQYF
DNA: TGCGCCAGCAGCCCCGGACTAGCGGGGGTAGCCTACGAGCAGTACTTC
D: TRBD2
size: .
J: TRBJ2-7
V: TRBV5-1

CDR3: CASTESRGMNTEAFF
DNA: TGTGCCAGCACTGAAAGTAGGGGAATGAACACTGAAGCTTTCTTT
D: .
size: .
J: TRBJ1-1
V: TRBV2

CDR3: CASSYAFSSYNEQFF
DNA: TGTGCCAGCAGTTACGCATTTAGCTCCTACAATGAGCAGTTCTTC
D: .
size: once
J: TRBJ2-1
V: TRBV6-5

CDR3: CASSYQGLPAGETQYF
DNA: TGTGCCAGCAGCTACCAGGGACTCCCCGCAGGAGAGACCCAGTACTTC
D: .
size: once
J: TRBJ2-5
V: TRBV13

CDR3: CASLTSLETQYF
DNA: TGTGCCAGCCTCACTAGTCTGGAGACCCAGTACTTC
D: .
size: .
J: TRBJ2-5
V: TRBV2

CDR3: CASSLTAGRYEQYF
DNA: TGCGCCAGCAGCTTAACCGCAGGGAGGTACGAGCAGTACTTC
D: .
size: once
J: TRBJ2-7
V: TRBV7-9

CDR3: CASREPGLADNEQFF
DNA: TGTGCCAGCAGAGAACCGGGACTAGCGGACAATGAGCAGTTCTTC
D: TRBD2
size: .
J: TRBJ2-1
V: TRBV2

CDR3: CASSVVYSSEAFF
DNA: TGTGCCAGCAGCGTAGTCTATTCCTCTGAAGCTTTCTTT
D: .
size: .
J: TRBJ1-1
V: TRBV9

CDR3: CASSSSLETTDTQYF
DNA: TGTGCCAGCAGCTCGTCACTAGAGACCACAGATACGCAGTATTTT
D: .
size: once
J: TRBJ2-3
V: TRBV5-6

CDR3: CASSGDRCGYTF
DNA: TGTGCCAGCAGCGGGGACAGGTGTGGCTACACCTTC
D: TRBD1
size: .
J: TRBJ1-2
V: TRBV9

CDR3: CSVPGQGDTDTQYF
DNA: TGCAGCGTCCCGGGACAGGGAGACACAGATACGCAGTATTTT
D: TRBD1
size: .
J: TRBJ2-3
V: TRBV29-1

CDR3: CASSPDRALDEQYF
DNA: TGTGCCAGCAGTCCGGACAGGGCCCTGGACGAGCAGTACTTC
D: TRBD1
size: .
J: TRBJ2-7
V: TRBV2

CDR3: CASSPNSNVPVTQYF
DNA: TGTGCCAGCAGCCCTAACTCGAACGTTCCCGTGACCCAGTACTTC
D: .
size: .
J: TRBJ2-5
V: TRBV7-9

CDR3: CASSPRGAHYGYTF
DNA: TGTGCCAGCAGCCCTCGGGGGGCCCACTATGGCTACACCTTC
D: .
size: .
J: TRBJ1-2
V: TRBV13